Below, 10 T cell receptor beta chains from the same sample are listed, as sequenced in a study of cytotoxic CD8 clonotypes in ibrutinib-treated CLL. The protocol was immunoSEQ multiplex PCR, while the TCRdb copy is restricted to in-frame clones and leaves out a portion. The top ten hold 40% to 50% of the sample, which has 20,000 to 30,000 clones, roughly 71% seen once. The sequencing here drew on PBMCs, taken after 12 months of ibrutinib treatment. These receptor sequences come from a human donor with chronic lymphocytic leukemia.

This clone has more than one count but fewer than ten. The CDR3 here is CASAVQRTGLYEQYF. The CDR3 nucleotides read TGTGCCAGCGCGGTCCAGAGGACAGGGCTATACGAGCAGTACTTC. The V and J genes are TRBV28 and TRBJ2-7, with TRBD1 matching 8 bases. This CDR3 region has 15 residues. Looked up from germline, CDR1 is MDHEN and CDR2 is SYDVKM. V lost 8 bases to trimming and J lost 4 bases; unmatched junction nucleotides: 13.

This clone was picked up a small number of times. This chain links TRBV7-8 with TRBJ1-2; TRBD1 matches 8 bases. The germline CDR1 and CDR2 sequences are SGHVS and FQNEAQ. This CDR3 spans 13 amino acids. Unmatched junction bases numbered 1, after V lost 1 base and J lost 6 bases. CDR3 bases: TGTGCCAGCAGCTTAGGGACAGGGAATGGCTACACCTTC. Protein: CASSLGTGNGYTF.

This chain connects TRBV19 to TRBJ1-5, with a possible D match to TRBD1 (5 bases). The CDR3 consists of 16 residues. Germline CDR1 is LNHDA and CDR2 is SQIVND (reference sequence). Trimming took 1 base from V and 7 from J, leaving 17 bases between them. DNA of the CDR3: TGTGCCAGTAGTATAGGGGGCCGGGTCATCGGGCAGCCCCAGCATTTT. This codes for CASSIGGRVIGQPQHF.

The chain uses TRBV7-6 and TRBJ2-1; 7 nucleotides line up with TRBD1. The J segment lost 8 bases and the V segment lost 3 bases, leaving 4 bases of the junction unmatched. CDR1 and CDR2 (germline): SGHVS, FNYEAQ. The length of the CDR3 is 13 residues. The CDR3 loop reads CASSFAGGYEQFF. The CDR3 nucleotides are TGTGCCAGCAGCTTCGCAGGGGGTTATGAGCAGTTCTTC.

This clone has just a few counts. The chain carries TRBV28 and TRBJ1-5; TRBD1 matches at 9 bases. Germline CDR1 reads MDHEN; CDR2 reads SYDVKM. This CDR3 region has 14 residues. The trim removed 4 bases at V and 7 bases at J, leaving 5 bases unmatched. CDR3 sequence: CASSSLTGGQPQHF. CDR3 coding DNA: TGTGCCAGCAGTTCCCTGACAGGGGGACAGCCCCAGCATTTT. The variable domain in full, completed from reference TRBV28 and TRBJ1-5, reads DVKVTQSSRYLVKRTGEKVFLECVQDMDHENMFWYRQDPGLGLRLIYFSYDVKMKEKGDIPEGYSVSREKKERFSLILESASTNQTSMYLCASSSLTGGQPQHFGDGTRLSIL.

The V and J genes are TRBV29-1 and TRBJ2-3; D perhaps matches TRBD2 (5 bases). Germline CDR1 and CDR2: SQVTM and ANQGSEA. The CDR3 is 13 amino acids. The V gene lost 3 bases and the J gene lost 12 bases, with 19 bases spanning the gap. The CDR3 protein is CSVDGGLPQGQYF. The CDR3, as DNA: TGCAGCGTTGACGGAGGTTTACCTCAAGGACAGTATTTT.

CDR3 loop: CASSLMQTVGEKLFF. CDR3 DNA: TGTGCCAGCAGCTTAATGCAAACAGTTGGTGAAAAACTGTTTTTT. This chain joins TRBV7-6 and TRBJ1-4, with D unclear. This CDR3 has 15 residues. The germline gives CDR1 SGHVS, CDR2 FNYEAQ. V was shortened by 2 bases and J by 7 bases, with 14 bases between the two germline ends.

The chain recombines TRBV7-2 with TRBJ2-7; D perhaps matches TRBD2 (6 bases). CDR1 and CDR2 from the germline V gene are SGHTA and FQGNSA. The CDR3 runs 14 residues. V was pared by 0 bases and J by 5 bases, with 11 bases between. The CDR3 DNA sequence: TGTGCCAGCAGCTTAGCGGAGGGCCCCCACGAGCAGTACTTC. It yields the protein CASSLAEGPHEQYF.

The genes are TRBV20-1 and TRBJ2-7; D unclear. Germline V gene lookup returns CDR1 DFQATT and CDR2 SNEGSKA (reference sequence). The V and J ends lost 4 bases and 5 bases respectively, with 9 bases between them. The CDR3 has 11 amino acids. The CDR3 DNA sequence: TGCAGTGCTACCGTATTAGACGAGCAGTACTTC. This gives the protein CSATVLDEQYF.

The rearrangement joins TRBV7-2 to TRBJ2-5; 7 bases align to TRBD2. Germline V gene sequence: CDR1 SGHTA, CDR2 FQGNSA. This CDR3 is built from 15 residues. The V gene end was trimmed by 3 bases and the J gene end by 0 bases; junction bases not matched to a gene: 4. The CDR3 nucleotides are TGTGCCAGCAGCTTTCAAGGACTAGACCAAGAGACCCAGTACTTC. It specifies CASSFQGLDQETQYF.